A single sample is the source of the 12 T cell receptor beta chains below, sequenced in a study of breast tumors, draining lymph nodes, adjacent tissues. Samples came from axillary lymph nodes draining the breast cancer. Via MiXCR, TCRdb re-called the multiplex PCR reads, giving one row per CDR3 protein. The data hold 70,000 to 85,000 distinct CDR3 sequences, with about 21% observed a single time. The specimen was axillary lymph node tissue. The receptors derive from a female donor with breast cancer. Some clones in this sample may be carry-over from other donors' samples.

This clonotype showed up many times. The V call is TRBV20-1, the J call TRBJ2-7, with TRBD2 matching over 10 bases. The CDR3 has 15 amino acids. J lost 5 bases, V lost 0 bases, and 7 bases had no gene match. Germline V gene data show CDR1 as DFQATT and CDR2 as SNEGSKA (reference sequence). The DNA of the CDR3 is TGCAGTGCTAGAGATGCGTCTAGCGGGAGTAACGAGCAGTACTTC. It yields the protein CSARDASSGSNEQYF.

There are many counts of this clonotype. The CDR3 loop reads CASRPLADINYEQYF. Written as DNA, the CDR3 is TGTGCCAGCCGTCCCTTGGCTGACATTAACTACGAGCAGTACTTC. This chain connects TRBV6-1 to TRBJ2-7; D unclear. Germline V gene data show CDR1 as MNHNS and CDR2 as SASEGT. Trimming removed 8 bases at V and 3 bases at J, with 20 bases between. This CDR3 is built from 15 residues.

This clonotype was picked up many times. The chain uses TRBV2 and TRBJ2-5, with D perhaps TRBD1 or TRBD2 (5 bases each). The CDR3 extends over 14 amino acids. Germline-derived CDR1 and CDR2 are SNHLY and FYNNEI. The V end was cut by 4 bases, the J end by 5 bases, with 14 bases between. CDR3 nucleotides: TGTGCCAGCAGTGGCCGGGGCGGTGGGGAGACCCAGTACTTC. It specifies CASSGRGGGETQYF.

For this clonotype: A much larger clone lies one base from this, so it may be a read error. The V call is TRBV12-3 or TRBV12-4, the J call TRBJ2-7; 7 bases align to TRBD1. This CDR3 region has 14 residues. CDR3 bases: TGTGCCAGCAGTGCCCCGGGACAGTCCTACGAGCAGCACTTC. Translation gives CASSAPGQSYEQHF.

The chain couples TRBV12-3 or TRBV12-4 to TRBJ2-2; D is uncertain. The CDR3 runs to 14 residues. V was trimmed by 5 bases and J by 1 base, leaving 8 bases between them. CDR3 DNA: TGTGCCAGCAGTATGTCACAGAACACCGGGGAGCTGTTTTTT. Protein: CASSMSQNTGELFF.

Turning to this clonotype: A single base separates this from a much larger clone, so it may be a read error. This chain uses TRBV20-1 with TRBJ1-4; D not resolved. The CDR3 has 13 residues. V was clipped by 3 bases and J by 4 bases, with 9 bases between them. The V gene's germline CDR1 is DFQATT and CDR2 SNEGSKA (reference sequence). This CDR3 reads CSASAVDNEKLFF. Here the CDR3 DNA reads TGCAGTGCTAGTGCCGTGGATAATGAAAAACTGTTTTTT.

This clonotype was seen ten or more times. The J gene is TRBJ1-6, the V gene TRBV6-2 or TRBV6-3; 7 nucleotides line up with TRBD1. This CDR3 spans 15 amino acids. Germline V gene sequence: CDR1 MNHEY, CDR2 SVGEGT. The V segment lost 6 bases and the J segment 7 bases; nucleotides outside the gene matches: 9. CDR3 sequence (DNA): TGTGCCAGCAGCCTCCGGGACAGAGAGAATTCACCCCTCCACTTT. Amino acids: CASSLRDRENSPLHF.

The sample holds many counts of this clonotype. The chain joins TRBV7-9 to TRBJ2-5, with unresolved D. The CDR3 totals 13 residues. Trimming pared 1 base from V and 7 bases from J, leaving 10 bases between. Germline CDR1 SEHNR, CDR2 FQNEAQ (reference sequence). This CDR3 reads CASSLVGSGTQYF. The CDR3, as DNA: TGTGCCAGCAGCTTAGTGGGATCGGGGACCCAGTACTTC.

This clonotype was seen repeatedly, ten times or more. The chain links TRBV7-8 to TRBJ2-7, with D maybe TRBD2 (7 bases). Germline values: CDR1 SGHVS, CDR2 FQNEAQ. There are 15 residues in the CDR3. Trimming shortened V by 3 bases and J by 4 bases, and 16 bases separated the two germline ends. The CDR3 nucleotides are TGTGCCAGCAGCTTCGCTCCGGGGGGCGGGTACGAGCAGTACTTC. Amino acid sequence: CASSFAPGGGYEQYF.

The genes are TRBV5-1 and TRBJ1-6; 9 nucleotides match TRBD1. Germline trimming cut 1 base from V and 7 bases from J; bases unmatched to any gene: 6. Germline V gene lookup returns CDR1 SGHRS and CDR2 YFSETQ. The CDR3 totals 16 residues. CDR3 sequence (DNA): TGCGCCAGCAGCTTGTCGTGGGGACAGGGAAATTCACCCCTCCACTTT. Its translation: CASSLSWGQGNSPLHF.

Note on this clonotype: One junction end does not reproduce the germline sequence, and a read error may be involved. DNA of the CDR3: TGTGTCAGCAGCTTATTTCAGAATACCGGGGAGCTGTTTTTT. As protein: CVSSLFQNTGELFF. The chain recombines TRBV11-2 with TRBJ2-2, with D uncertain. Germline V gives CDR1 SGHAT, CDR2 FQNNGV. The CDR3 covers 14 residues.

The CDR3 sequence is CSVEVGSGRQETQYF. The CDR3 DNA follows: TGCAGCGTTGAAGTGGGTAGCGGGAGGCAAGAGACCCAGTACTTC. V is TRBV29-1 and J is TRBJ2-5; 10 bases are a match to TRBD2. In germline, CDR1 is SQVTM, CDR2 ANQGSEA. V shed 1 base and J 2 bases; nucleotides not matched to a gene: 4. This CDR3 is 15 amino acids long.